Each of the 27 T cell receptor beta chains below was sequenced from the same sample in a study of shared clonotypes between healthy human individuals. Measured with immunoSEQ multiplex PCR; TCRdb has only the in-frame clones, and not every one. The table includes approximately 2.5 million clones, more than 90% detected once. Source material: naive CD4+ T cells sorted from blood. The subset here: CD45RA+ positively selected. All receptors derive from a young man in good health.

CDR3 nucleotides: TGCACCAGTCACTCCCGAGGATTCATGAACACCGGGGAGCTGTTTTTT. Protein product: CTSHSRGFMNTGELFF. The chain employs TRBV1 and TRBJ2-2; TRBD2 reflects the table's D call only, with no check against the DNA. TRBV1 is shown as a pseudogene. This CDR3 has 16 amino acids.

This rearrangement joins TRBV29-1 to TRBJ2-7; 7 bases match TRBD1. Germline V lookup: CDR1 SQVTM, CDR2 ANQGSEA. This CDR3 has 15 amino acids. Trimming removed 0 bases from V and 1 base from J; junction bases left unmatched: 6. The CDR3 DNA follows: TGCAGCGTTGAAGATACGACAGGGATTTCCTACGAGCAGTACTTC. It specifies CSVEDTTGISYEQYF.

The rearrangement joins TRBV6-6 to TRBJ2-7; D perhaps matches TRBD2 (5 bases). The ends were cut back, 8 bases at V and 4 bases at J, with 12 bases in the middle. The CDR3 loop spans 12 amino acids. CDR1 MNHNY and CDR2 SVGAGI come from the germline V gene (reference sequence). The CDR3 loop is CASAGLEYEQYF. CDR3 coding DNA: TGTGCCAGCGCCGGACTGGAGTACGAGCAGTACTTC.

The count of this clone is one. The rearrangement uses TRBV7-2 and TRBJ1-2, with D unclear. The germline CDR1 and CDR2 sequences are SGHTA and FQGNSA. This CDR3 comprises 13 residues. The ends were cut back, 2 bases at V and 4 bases at J, with 8 bases in the middle. The CDR3 bases are TGTGCCAGCAGCTTACCACAGTCCTATGGCTACACCTTC. It yields the protein CASSLPQSYGYTF.

Note on this clone: Additional DNA sequences in this sample encode the identical CDR3. The rearrangement joins TRBV11-2 to TRBJ2-2; TRBD2 matches at 7 bases. Germline CDR1 SGHAT, CDR2 FQNNGV. Losses at the gene ends were 5 bases for V and 6 bases for J; bases not matched to a gene: 3. The length of the CDR3 is 13 residues. CDR3 amino acids: CASSLGGAGELFF. The DNA for the CDR3 is TGTGCCAGCAGCCTGGGGGGGGCCGGGGAGCTGTTTTTT.

The rearrangement links TRBV5-5 to TRBJ1-1; D is ambiguous. The germline gives CDR1 SGHKS, CDR2 YYEKEE (reference sequence). This CDR3 is 13 amino acids long. Trimming left V 4 bases short and J 4 bases short, with 11 bases between. Written as DNA, the CDR3 is TGTGCCAGCAGCCTCACCCCTCCCACTGAAGCTTTCTTT. As protein: CASSLTPPTEAFF.

This clone was detected a few times. This sample includes further DNA sequences coding for the same CDR3. The rearrangement links TRBV18 to TRBJ1-5, with 8 bases fitting TRBD1. The V gene end was trimmed by 4 bases and the J gene end by 1 base; junction bases not matched to a gene: 6. CDR3 length: 16 amino acids. Germline V gene sequence: CDR1 KGHSH, CDR2 LQKENI. The CDR3: CASSRQGAGSNQPQHF. CDR3 nucleotides: TGTGCCAGCTCACGTCAGGGGGCAGGAAGCAATCAGCCCCAGCATTTT.

As for this clone: This same CDR3 is encoded by further DNA sequences in the sample. The chain carries TRBV10-3 and TRBJ1-5; D not resolved. The V end was cut by 0 bases, the J end by 1 base, with 4 bases between. Germline assignment: CDR1 ENHRY and CDR2 SYGVKD. The CDR3 runs to 14 residues. The CDR3 spells CAISESGSNQPQHF. CDR3 DNA: TGTGCCATCAGTGAGTCTGGGAGCAATCAGCCCCAGCATTTT.

The V and J genes are TRBV25-1 and TRBJ1-4, with D maybe TRBD1 (5 bases). This CDR3 is built from 14 residues. Germline CDR1 MGHDK, CDR2 SYGVNS. V was clipped by 3 bases and J by 7 bases, with 12 bases between them. The CDR3 DNA follows: TGTGCCAGCAGTGACAGGGTCAGGAGTGAAAAACTGTTTTTT. This gives the protein CASSDRVRSEKLFF.

V is TRBV19 and J is TRBJ1-5; 9 bases fit TRBD1. The CDR3 has 14 residues. V shed 7 bases, J shed 15 bases, and the junction held 16 bases outside the gene matches. In germline, CDR1 is LNHDA, CDR2 SQIVND (reference sequence). Here the CDR3 DNA reads TGTGCCAGTAATCCCTCTTGGGACAGGGTGAGATGGCATTTT. The encoded protein is CASNPSWDRVRWHF. Full variable domain (outside the CDR3, taken from reference TRBV19 and TRBJ1-5): DGGITQSPKYLFRKEGQNVTLSCEQNLNHDAMYWYRQDPGQGLRLIYYSQIVNDFQKGDIAEGYSVSREKKESFPLTVTSAQKNPTAFYLCASNPSWDRVRWHFGDGTRLSIL.

This clone was seen just once. The genes are TRBV7-2 and TRBJ2-3; 9 bases are a match to TRBD1. The CDR3 consists of 16 residues. Trimming at V came to 11 bases and at J to 2 bases, leaving 14 bases not matched to a gene. Germline-derived CDR1 and CDR2 are SGHTA and FQGNSA. In DNA form, the CDR3 reads TGTGCCGGCTCTTTCAACAGGGGGCGCCTCACAGATACGCAGTATTTT. Translated: CAGSFNRGRLTDTQYF.

The chain has TRBV9 and TRBJ2-2; either TRBD1 or TRBD2 may fit D (5 bases each). Trimming took 0 bases from V and 0 from J, leaving 9 bases between them. Germline CDR1 SGDLS, CDR2 YYNGEE. The CDR3 consists of 16 residues. CDR3 sequence (DNA): TGTGCCAGCAGCGTAGTTCCGGGGCCGAACACCGGGGAGCTGTTTTTT. Translating gives CASSVVPGPNTGELFF.

As regards this clone: At the DNA level, this CDR3 is encoded by other sequences in the same sample as well. The chain links TRBV28 to TRBJ2-7; D possibly matches TRBD1 or TRBD2 (5 bases each). The CDR3 runs to 15 residues. Germline V gene sequence: CDR1 MDHEN, CDR2 SYDVKM. The V end lost 4 bases, the J end lost 0 bases, and 13 bases lay between the germline ends. This chain's CDR3 is CASSSSGTDSYEQYF. The DNA for the CDR3 is TGTGCCAGCAGTTCATCCGGGACGGACTCCTACGAGCAGTACTTC.

The J gene is TRBJ1-3, the V gene TRBV10-3; no clear D. CDR1 ENHRY and CDR2 SYGVKD come from the germline V gene. Trimming took off 10 bases at V and 2 bases at J, with 15 bases between the two ends. The CDR3 covers 14 residues. The CDR3 region has the DNA TGTGCCACCGGGCCTCTGGATCCTGGAAACACCATATATTTT. Its protein product is CATGPLDPGNTIYF.

The V gene is TRBV6-1, the J gene TRBJ2-7; 8 bases agree with TRBD2. Per the germline V gene, CDR1 is MNHNS and CDR2 is SASEGT. Unmatched junction bases numbered 3, after V lost 3 bases and J lost 2 bases. CDR3 length equals 14 residues. This CDR3 is CASSDPAGAYEQYF. CDR3 DNA: TGTGCCAGCAGTGACCCAGCGGGGGCCTACGAGCAGTACTTC.

Points on this clone: Within the sample, other DNA sequences also encode this same CDR3. The chain recombines TRBV2 with TRBJ2-2; TRBD1 aligns across 8 bases. V was clipped by 6 bases and J by 1 base; unmatched bases: 4. The CDR3 is made up of 15 amino acids. Germline values: CDR1 SNHLY, CDR2 FYNNEI. The CDR3 nucleotides read TGTGCCAGCAGGCCCGGGACAGGGAACACCGGGGAGCTGTTTTTT. Protein product: CASRPGTGNTGELFF. Full variable domain (remainder filled in from reference TRBV2 and TRBJ2-2): EPEVTQTPSHQVTQMGQEVILRCVPISNHLYFYWYRQILGQKVEFLVSFYNNEISEKSEIFDDQFSVERPDGSNFTLKIRSTKLEDSAMYFCASRPGTGNTGELFFGEGSRLTVL.

In regard to this clone: The identical CDR3 is also encoded by other nucleotide sequences in the sample. The V call is TRBV30, the J call TRBJ1-1; possible D gene TRBD1, 5 bases. V lost 1 base, J lost 4 bases, and 7 bases lay in between. Looked up from germline, CDR1 is GTSNPN and CDR2 is SVGIG (reference sequence). The CDR3 is 12 amino acids. CDR3 coding DNA: TGTGCCTGGAGTGGTGGGGGCACTGAAGCTTTCTTT. Its protein product is CAWSGGGTEAFF.

In the case of this clone: One junction end disagrees with the germline gene, perhaps due to a read error. V gene TRBV5-4 combines with J gene TRBJ2-1, with TRBD2 identical over 10 bases. CDR1 and CDR2 (germline): SGHNT, YYREEE (reference sequence). The CDR3 length is 17 residues. Here the CDR3 reads CASSLTLGERGGPRKLF. The CDR3 nucleotides read TGTGCCAGCAGCTTGACCCTTGGGGAGCGGGGGGGCCCCAGGAAGCTCTTC.

This clone was recorded only once. The rearrangement uses TRBV5-4 and TRBJ1-2; D gene unclear. V lost 4 bases, J lost 8 bases, and 15 bases lay in between. Germline V gives CDR1 SGHNT, CDR2 YYREEE (reference sequence). The CDR3 extends over 13 amino acids. CDR3 region: CASSRASSGGYTF. In DNA form, the CDR3 reads TGTGCCAGCAGCAGGGCCTCGTCGGGAGGCTACACCTTC.

The chain recombines TRBV5-6 with TRBJ2-7; D perhaps matches TRBD1 (7 bases). Trimming took off 3 bases at V and 7 bases at J, with 17 bases between the two ends. This CDR3 has 14 residues. From germline, CDR1 is SGHDT and CDR2 YYEEEE. CDR3 DNA: TGTGCCAGCAGCTCGACAGGGAGGTCGGAAGAGCAGTACTTC. Protein: CASSSTGRSEEQYF.

The chain joins TRBV7-6 to TRBJ1-2, with unresolved D. The CDR3 length is 13 residues. V lost 1 base and J lost 2, with 5 bases in between. Germline lookup yields CDR1 SGHVS and CDR2 FNYEAQ. The CDR3: CASSLEQNYGYTF. As DNA, the CDR3 is TGTGCCAGCAGCTTAGAACAGAACTATGGCTACACCTTC.

The V call is TRBV7-8, the J call TRBJ1-3, with 7 nucleotides matching TRBD1. The CDR3 consists of 15 residues. Unmatched junction bases numbered 4, after V lost 1 base and J lost 4 bases. CDR1 and CDR2 (germline): SGHVS, FQNEAQ. CDR3 amino acids: CASSLETGSGNTIYF. For the CDR3, the DNA is TGTGCCAGCAGCTTAGAGACAGGGTCAGGAAACACCATATATTTT.

Only a few counts were recorded for this clone. The rearrangement links TRBV25-1 to TRBJ1-4; D is uncertain. CDR3 length: 13 amino acids. Trimming pared 8 bases from V and 7 bases from J, leaving 14 bases between. Germline V gives CDR1 MGHDK, CDR2 SYGVNS. The CDR3 sequence is CASRNIAGEKLFF. The DNA of the CDR3 is TGTGCCAGCCGCAACATTGCGGGTGAAAAACTGTTTTTT.

The rearrangement uses TRBV4-1 and TRBJ2-7; the D is unclear. Germline loops: CDR1 MGHRA, CDR2 YSYEKL. The CDR3 totals 18 residues. The ends were cut back, 0 bases at V and 2 bases at J, with 20 bases in the middle. The CDR3 sequence is CASSQDLARGASPYEQYF. The DNA of the CDR3 is TGCGCCAGCAGCCAAGATTTGGCGAGAGGAGCATCTCCCTACGAGCAGTACTTC.

This clone showed up just once. This chain uses TRBV30 with TRBJ1-2; D unresolved. The germline V and J ends were trimmed by 8 bases and 6 bases, with 16 bases remaining between them. The CDR3 consists of 12 residues. Germline CDR1 GTSNPN, CDR2 SVGIG (reference sequence). The CDR3 here is CALGEQANGYTF. The CDR3, as DNA: TGTGCCCTCGGGGAACAAGCAAATGGCTACACCTTC.

The genes are TRBV19 and TRBJ2-4, with D perhaps TRBD1 (5 bases). Trimming stripped 10 bases from V and 0 bases from J, with 13 bases between. The CDR3 runs 14 residues. Germline lookup yields CDR1 LNHDA and CDR2 SQIVND (reference sequence). Here the CDR3 reads CATSEQGAKNIQYF. The CDR3 DNA reads TGTGCCACCAGCGAGCAGGGAGCCAAAAACATTCAGTACTTC.

The rearrangement uses TRBV4-1 and TRBJ1-2, with 10 nucleotides matching TRBD1. The germline V gene has CDR1 MGHRA and CDR2 YSYEKL. The CDR3 extends over 18 amino acids. V lost 0 bases and J lost 1; bases outside the gene matches: 8. The CDR3 DNA is TGCGCCAGCAGCCAAGAAAGAGGGGGACAGGGGCATAACTATGGCTACACCTTC. Amino acids: CASSQERGGQGHNYGYTF.